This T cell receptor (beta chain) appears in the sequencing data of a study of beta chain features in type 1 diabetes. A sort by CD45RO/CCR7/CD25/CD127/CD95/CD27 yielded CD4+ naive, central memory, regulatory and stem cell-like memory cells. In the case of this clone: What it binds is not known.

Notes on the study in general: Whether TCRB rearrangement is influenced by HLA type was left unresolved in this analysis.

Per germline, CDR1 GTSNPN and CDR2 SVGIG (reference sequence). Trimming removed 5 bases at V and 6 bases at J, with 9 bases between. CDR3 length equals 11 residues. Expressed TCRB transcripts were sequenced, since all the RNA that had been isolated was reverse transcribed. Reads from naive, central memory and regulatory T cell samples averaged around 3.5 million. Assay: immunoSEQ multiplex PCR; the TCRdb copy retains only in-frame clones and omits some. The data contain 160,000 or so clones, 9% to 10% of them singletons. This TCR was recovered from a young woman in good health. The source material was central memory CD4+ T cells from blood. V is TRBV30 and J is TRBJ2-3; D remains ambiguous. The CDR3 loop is CAWSLSDTQYF. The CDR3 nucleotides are TGTGCCTGGTCCCTTTCGGATACGCAGTATTTT.